This T cell receptor beta chain is drawn from a study of blood T cells in healthy people across ages. Next came a second PCR, run for about 6 to 11 cycles, which used a sample-barcoded 5' primer along with a J-beta primer mix. TCRdb called the 5' RACE reads again in MiXCR, with one record for every CDR3 protein. The sample lists more than 500,000 distinct CDR3 sequences, roughly a quarter occurring once. Only a few counts were recorded for this clonotype. The germline V gene encodes CDR1 LGHNA and CDR2 YSLEER. V was shortened by 3 bases and J by 6 bases, with 15 bases between the two germline ends. The CDR3 runs 14 residues.

The sample comprised blood. This rearrangement joins TRBV4-3 to TRBJ2-7; possible D gene TRBD2, 6 bases. This sequence was found in a woman between 65 and 79 years old in good health. This CDR3 reads CASSQELRDSEQYF. CDR3 DNA: TGCGCCAGCAGCCAGGAACTCCGGGACTCCGAGCAGTACTTC.